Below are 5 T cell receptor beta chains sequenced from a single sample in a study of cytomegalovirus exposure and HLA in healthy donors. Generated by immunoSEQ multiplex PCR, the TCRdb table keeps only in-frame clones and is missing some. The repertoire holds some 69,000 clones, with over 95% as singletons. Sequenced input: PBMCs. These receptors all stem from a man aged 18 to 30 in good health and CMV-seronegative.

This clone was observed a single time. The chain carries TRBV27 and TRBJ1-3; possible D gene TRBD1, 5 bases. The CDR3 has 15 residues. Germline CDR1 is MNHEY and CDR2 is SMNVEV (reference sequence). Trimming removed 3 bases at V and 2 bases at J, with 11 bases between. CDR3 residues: CASSFRGGTGNTIYF. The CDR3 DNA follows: TGTGCCAGCAGTTTCCGGGGGGGGACTGGAAACACCATATATTTT.

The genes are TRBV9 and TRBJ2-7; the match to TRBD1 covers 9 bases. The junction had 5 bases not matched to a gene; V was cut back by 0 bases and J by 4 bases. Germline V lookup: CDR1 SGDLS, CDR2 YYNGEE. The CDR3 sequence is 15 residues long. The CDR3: CASSVAPGQGYEQYF. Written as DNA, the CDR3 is TGTGCCAGCAGCGTAGCTCCGGGACAGGGTTACGAGCAGTACTTC.

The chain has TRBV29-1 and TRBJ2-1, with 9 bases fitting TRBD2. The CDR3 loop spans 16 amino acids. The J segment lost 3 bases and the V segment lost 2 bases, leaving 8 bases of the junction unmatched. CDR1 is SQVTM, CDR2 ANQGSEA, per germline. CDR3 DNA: TGCAGCGTTGAAATCACTAGCGGGCAGAACTACAATGAGCAGTTCTTC. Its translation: CSVEITSGQNYNEQFF.

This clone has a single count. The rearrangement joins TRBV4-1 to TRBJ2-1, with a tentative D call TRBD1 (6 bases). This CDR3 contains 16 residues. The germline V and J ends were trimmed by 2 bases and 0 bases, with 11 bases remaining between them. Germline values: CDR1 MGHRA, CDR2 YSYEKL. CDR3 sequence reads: CASSQTSDSSYNEQFF. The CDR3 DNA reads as TGCGCCAGCAGCCAAACTTCGGACAGCTCCTACAATGAGCAGTTCTTC.

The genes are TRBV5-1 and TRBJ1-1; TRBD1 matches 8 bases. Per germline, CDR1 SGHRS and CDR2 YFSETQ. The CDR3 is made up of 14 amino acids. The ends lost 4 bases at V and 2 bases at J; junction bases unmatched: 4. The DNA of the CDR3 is TGCGCCAGCAGCGCACAGGGGGAAAACACTGAAGCTTTCTTT. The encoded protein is CASSAQGENTEAFF.